This TCR beta chain was profiled in a study of T-cell reconstitution after alpha-beta-depleted transplantation in children. Overall study findings and caveats: Fresh T-cell production supplied most of the T-cell counts and diversity seen one year after transplant. As was reported, about two months after transplant, alpha-beta T cells came from several hundred expanded graft clones.

Unique molecular identifiers were used to barcode this TCRbeta library. TCRdb used MiXCR to reprocess the PCR reads, holding one entry per CDR3 protein. The table shows about a million distinct CDR3 sequences, with under 30% occurring only once. J gave up 2 bases and V 1 base, and 11 bases lay outside the gene matches. Germline CDR1 SGHAT, CDR2 FQDESV (reference sequence). The CDR3 covers 18 residues. This clonotype was observed a few times. Its target is unknown. The V and J genes are TRBV11-1 and TRBJ2-7; 10 bases agree with TRBD1. The source is a boy younger than two who had a stem cell transplant for SCID, so the T cells may come from the graft donor. Sequences were derived from PBMCs, mostly from graft donor cells, sampled 360 days after TCRalphabeta/CD19-depleted stem cell transplant. The DNA of the CDR3 is TGTGCCAGCAGCTTAGGTCGGGGCGGGACAGGGGATACCTACGAGCAGTACTTC. This gives the protein CASSLGRGGTGDTYEQYF. Drawing the rest from reference TRBV11-1 and TRBJ2-7, the complete variable domain is EAEVAQSPRYKITEKSQAVAFWCDPISGHATLYWYRQILGQGPELLVQFQDESVVDDSQLPKDRFSAERLKGVDSTLKIQPAELGDSAMYLCASSLGRGGTGDTYEQYFGPGTRLTVT.